The 3 T cell receptor beta chains given below trace back to one sample, sequenced in a study of CD8 T cells in ankylosing spondylitis. Via MiXCR, TCRdb re-called the 5' RACE reads, giving one row per CDR3 protein. This sample carries under 450,000 distinct CDR3 sequences, more than 15% of them seen once, and the ten largest clones take just over 1%. These receptors' targets are unknown. General study results and limits: In ankylosing spondylitis blood, a motif of seven to nine highly homologous TCR beta variants appeared characteristic.

The sequenced material came from blood, either unsorted or a sorted T cell fraction (not recorded which). Receptor source: a male donor with ankylosing spondylitis.

This clonotype was recorded a few times. The chain joins TRBV5-1 to TRBJ1-2; D uncertain. Germline CDR1 reads SGHRS; CDR2 reads YFSETQ. The V gene lost 1 base and the J gene lost 5 bases, with 12 bases spanning the gap. The length of the CDR3 is 14 residues. CDR3 protein: CASSLQPPQYGYTF. DNA for the CDR3: TGCGCCAGCAGCTTGCAGCCACCTCAATATGGCTACACCTTC.

This clonotype has a handful of counts. This chain links TRBV20-1 with TRBJ1-5; D is possibly TRBD1 (5 bases). This CDR3 spans 16 amino acids. The germline V gene encodes CDR1 DFQATT and CDR2 SNEGSKA (reference sequence). Trimming took 0 bases from V and 6 from J, leaving 18 bases between them. CDR3 protein: CSAREDGAPVVQPQHF. The CDR3 DNA sequence: TGCAGTGCTAGAGAGGACGGGGCTCCGGTGGTTCAGCCCCAGCATTTT.

This clonotype has only a few counts. This rearrangement joins TRBV20-1 to TRBJ2-7; 8 bases line up with TRBD1. Germline V CDR1 and CDR2: DFQATT, SNEGSKA (reference sequence). The CDR3 has 16 amino acids. V shed 0 bases and J 3 bases; nucleotides not matched to a gene: 10. The CDR3, as DNA: TGCAGTGCTAGAGAACGGACAGGGAAGGTATACTACGAGCAGTACTTC. Residues: CSARERTGKVYYEQYF.